This entry describes one TCR beta chain. Its antigen specificity is not known. This likely comes from a read error, as the CDR3 has no conserved phenylalanine or tryptophan at its end. Per the germline V gene (reference sequence), SGHNT is the CDR1 and YYREEE is the CDR2. Germline trimming: 4 bases from V, 0 bases from J; junction bases outside gene matches: 9. The CDR3 length is 16 residues, termini included. CDR3 DNA only is kept here, 48 bases in frame from base 1. Library preparation employed the immunoSEQ multiplex PCR assay. The multiplex PCR relied on a mix of 60 forward primers for TCR Vbeta segments and 13 reverse primers for TCR Jbeta segments. A multiplex PCR assay on genomic DNA amplified the CDR3 region of rearranged TCR beta genes. Amplified TCR beta libraries were sequenced as 87-base-pair reads on the Illumina HiSeq System. The source study handled its data this way. Across the 700 or so repertoires, a later analysis counted 75 million to 90 million unique TCR beta chains, 9.5 million to 13 million of which were shared by at least two donors. Raw reads were error-corrected and collapsed into unique sequences by a nearest-neighbor algorithm in which closely related sequences were merged to remove PCR and sequencing errors. CDR3 sequences were aligned to IMGT reference sequences to assign V, D and J gene segments. For a sequence to be retained, at least a six-nucleotide match to both a V gene segment and a J gene segment was required. Rearrangements were classified as productive when the CDR3 lacked stop codons and remained in frame with V and J, and all other rearrangements were classified as non-productive. Following IMGT convention, CDR3 was defined as the stretch from the second conserved V-encoded cysteine to the conserved J-encoded phenylalanine. The earlier analysis of roughly 590 of the donors excluded any sequence lacking an unambiguous match to a single V gene segment. In an earlier analysis of roughly 500 of the donors, V segments were called functional above 56.7% productive rearrangements and were called segregating when the between-donor standard deviation exceeded 5%. A statistical classification framework was built for diagnosing cytomegalovirus status from the catalog of TCR beta chain sequences. A later analysis assigned V and J genes by comparing TCR nucleotide sequences with IMGT/GENE-DB human TR gene sequences. A later analysis assigned CDR3 sequences and most-parsimonious VDJ recombination scenarios with the TCRdist pipeline. In a later analysis, each TCR beta chain was defined by its CDR3 amino acid sequence together with its V-gene family, and reads lacking a unique V-gene family were excluded. In a later analysis, approximately 640 highly shared, low-generation-probability nucleotide sequences were removed to address suspected cross-contamination and a sequencing artifact. In a later analysis, a clonal expansion index was calculated for each public chain from normalized within-repertoire ranks of inferred template counts. In a later analysis, generation probabilities were computed with a VDJ recombination model fitted to out-of-frame rearrangements, and the resulting probabilities were checked against IGoR. In a later analysis, TCR-TCR, TCR-HLA and TCR-CMV co-occurrence was scored with hypergeometric tests, and a repertoire-size bias correction was applied to TCR pairs. False discovery rates were estimated in a later analysis by permuting HLA or CMV assignments 20 times. A later analysis grouped co-occurring TCRs with DBSCAN, adding TCRdist sequence similarity when clustering within HLA-allele-positive subsets. Repertoires with fewer than 30,000 or more than 120,000 public chains were left out of co-occurrence clustering, as were several repertoires with anomalous nucleotide sharing. TCRdb holds this immuneACCESS table with in-frame rearrangements only. Some clones are missing; in checked studies, unresolved V genes explain under half, and the rest has no known cause. The V and J calls and clone size are taken from that table; D and trimming were inferred from the DNA. Present in this sample are about 140,000 clones, around three quarters of which were seen just once. More than 0.95% of the sample belongs to the ten largest clones.

The cohort comprised 550 to 700 healthy bone marrow donors. At the time of sampling, all cohort members were nominally healthy, though unrecorded immune exposures were likely present. The donor was CMV seronegative and was included in the group of 352 seronegative cohort members. Every donor gave a peripheral blood sample, and the peripheral blood mononuclear cells from that sample were used for TCR beta sequencing. The Qiagen DNeasy Blood Extraction Kit was used to extract genomic DNA from the blood cell samples. This entry belongs to a study of cytomegalovirus exposure and HLA in healthy donors (dated by TCRdb to 2016 to 2017). About the study as a whole: An earlier analysis of 587 of the donors reported about 300 Gb of sequence data and 117 million unique TCR beta sequences obtained from about 179 million T cells. Roughly 300 gigabases of sequencing data and 70 million to 100 million unique TCR sequences were included in an early release covering roughly 600 HLA-typed donors. Of the 350 to 450 genotyped donors, approximately 83% fell in the genetic ancestry cluster associated with self-reported Caucasian donors. The study aimed to test whether cataloging public T cell receptors could reveal signatures of past pathogen exposure. Using immunosequencing, the study profiled T cell repertoires from 666 subjects and related those repertoires to cytomegalovirus serostatus. Besides the first cohort of 666 subjects, a separate validation cohort made up of over 100 different subjects was used. To predict cytomegalovirus infection status, the study combined high-throughput TCR immunosequencing, statistical association of individual TCRs with disease status, and machine learning. To study patterns of TCR occurrence, a later analysis re-analyzed previously published TCR beta repertoires from more than 550 donors and added high-resolution HLA genotyping. Rather than using new phenotypic data, the later analysis identified candidate immune exposures from TCR beta sequences and from how often those sequences occurred across donors. To decide whether each TCR beta V gene segment behaved as functional or pseudogenic, an earlier analysis of over 500 of the donors relied on high-throughput TCR beta sequencing. Donor age, sex, ethnicity and CMV serostatus were collected together with the repertoire data. A later genetic analysis used genome-wide SNP genotypes for 398 of the 666 donors, treating that subset as a discovery cohort. Every discovery cohort repertoire had been produced on one sequencing platform. HLA typing included class I and class II loci at four-digit resolution. The number of typed donors differed by locus: about 629-640 for A, B, C, DRB1 and DQB1; 500 to 550 for DQA1; 606 for DPA1; and around 490 for DPB1. Roughly 5 DR-DQ haplotypes were handled as single units for association and clustering because linkage in the cohort was strong. Among some 410 genotyped donors of the cohort, an average of approximately 240,000 unique TCR beta nucleotide sequences was sequenced per donor, of which approximately 19% were non-productive. Points the paper makes about the study in general: In an earlier analysis of fewer than 700 of the donors, most TCR beta V segments appeared in productive rearrangements about 87% or about 30% of the time, broadly matching IMGT annotations. Most CMV-associated TCR beta chains appeared to be HLA-restricted in a later analysis, and the HLA associations seemed to be driven largely by CMV exposure. In a later analysis, the rate of TCR association differed among HLA loci, with DRB1 alleles having the most associated TCRs and HLA-C alleles having the fewest. Because counts were too low, about 15 rarely observed V segments, including chromosome 9 orphons, were left out of the earlier analysis of 500 to 650 of the donors. In a later genetic analysis, a missense DCLRE1C variant was associated with V-gene and J-gene trimming of TCR beta chains, and the association was replicated in an independent cohort. Because HLA typing was missing for some donors at each locus, association tests included only the typed subset. At a false discovery rate of 0.05, a later analysis linked around 17,000 TCR beta sequences to specific HLA alleles. Across donors, most TCR sequences were observed very rarely, whereas some public TCRs were present in many individuals. According to a later genetic analysis, donors in an Asian-associated ancestry cluster had fewer N-insertions in productive TCRs than the approximately 700-donor mean. Correlated functional status among segregating V segments might reflect linkage disequilibrium, but an unknown experimental factor could not be ruled out. When HLA alleles, especially DR and DQ, strongly co-occurred, TCR associations were difficult to assign to individual alleles. In vitro tests confirmed that a few of the cytomegalovirus-associated TCR beta chains recognize cytomegalovirus antigens. In a later analysis, HLA-associated TCR beta chains were found to be more clonally expanded and to have lower generation probabilities than equally common non-associated chains. The sequencing pipeline was judged likely to have produced a cluster of highly shared sequence variants as a technical artifact. The only immune exposure information available for the cohort was CMV serostatus. It was suggested by the authors that the approach could potentially be generalized to other disease states and immunological phenotypes. A later analysis reported that several top co-occurrence clusters appeared linked to parvovirus B19, influenza, CMV and Epstein-Barr virus. A total of fewer than 200 TCR beta chains were listed by the study as associated with cytomegalovirus. Cytomegalovirus status was reported to be diagnosed by the classifier with high specificity and sensitivity in both the original and validation cohorts. The 87-base-pair reads could not distinguish some IMGT-functional V segments, including TRBV6-2 and TRBV6-3, so those segments were excluded. The cohort was sequenced for TCR beta chains only, and without alpha or paired-chain data the features that could be detected were limited. Presence/absence analyses assumed roughly uniform sequencing depth across donors, an assumption that may not hold. A further reported finding was that TCR beta sequences accurately predicted the HLA-A and HLA-B alleles for most subjects in the first cohort.

The rearrangement joined TRBV5-4 to TRBJ2-7; 8 bases in between match TRBD1. This clonotype originated in a man younger than 35 in good health and CMV-seronegative. Sample: PBMCs. The CDR3 is CASSGRTGPNSYEQYL. The nucleotides read TGTGCCAGCAGCGGCCGGACAGGGCCAAACTCCTACGAGCAGTACCTC.